The T cell receptor (beta chain) described here comes from a study of T cell repertoires in cytomegalovirus infection. The overall study: Matching HLA type and CMV infection were both indicated by public TCR beta signatures.

TCRdb re-called the reads through MiXCR, storing one row per CDR3 protein. The table lists approximately 500,000 distinct CDR3 sequences, over 9% of them singletons. After removal of 8 bases from V and 3 bases from J, the junction contained 7 bases not matched to a gene. This CDR3 spans 13 amino acids. Many counts were recorded for this clonotype. The material sequenced was PBMCs. The TCR originated in a human donor in good health (CMV status not recorded). Some clones in this sample may be carry-over from other donors' samples. The gene calls are TRBV12-3 or TRBV12-4 and TRBJ2-7, with 7 bases that match TRBD1. This chain's CDR3 is CASVKTGLYEQYF. DNA of the CDR3: TGTGCCAGCGTCAAGACAGGGCTCTACGAGCAGTACTTC.